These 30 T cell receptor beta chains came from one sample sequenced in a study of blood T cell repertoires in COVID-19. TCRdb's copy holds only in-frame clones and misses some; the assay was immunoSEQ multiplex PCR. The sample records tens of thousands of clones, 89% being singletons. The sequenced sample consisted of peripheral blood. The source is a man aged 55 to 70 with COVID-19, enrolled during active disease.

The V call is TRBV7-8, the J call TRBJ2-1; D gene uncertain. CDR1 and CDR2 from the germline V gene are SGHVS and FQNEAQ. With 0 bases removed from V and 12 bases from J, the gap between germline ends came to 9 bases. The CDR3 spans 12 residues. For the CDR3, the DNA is TGTGCCAGCAGCTTAGCGGTAACGGGGCAGTTCTTC. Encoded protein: CASSLAVTGQFF.

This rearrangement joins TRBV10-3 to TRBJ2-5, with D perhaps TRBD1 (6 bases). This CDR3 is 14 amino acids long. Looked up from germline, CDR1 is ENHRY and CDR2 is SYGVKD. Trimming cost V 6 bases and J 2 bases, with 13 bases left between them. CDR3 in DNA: TGTGCCATCAGACCCGGACAGAATCAAGAGACCCAGTACTTC. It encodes CAIRPGQNQETQYF.

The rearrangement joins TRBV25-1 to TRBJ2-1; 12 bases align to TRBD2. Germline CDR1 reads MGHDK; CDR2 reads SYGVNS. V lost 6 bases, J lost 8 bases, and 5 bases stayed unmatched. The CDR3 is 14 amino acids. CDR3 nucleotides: TGTGCCAGCAGGCTAGCGGGAGGGCGCCATGAGCAGTTCTTC. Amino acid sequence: CASRLAGGRHEQFF.

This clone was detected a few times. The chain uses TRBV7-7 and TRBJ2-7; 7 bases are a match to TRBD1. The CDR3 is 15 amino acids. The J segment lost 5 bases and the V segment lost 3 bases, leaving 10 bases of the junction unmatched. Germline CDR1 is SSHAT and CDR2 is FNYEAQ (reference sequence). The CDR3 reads CASSLGFDRDHEQYF. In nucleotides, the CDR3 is TGTGCCAGCAGCTTGGGATTCGACAGGGATCACGAGCAGTACTTC.

The chain's CDR3 is CASSAADEQFF. CDR3 DNA: TGTGCCAGTAGCGCGGCAGATGAGCAGTTCTTC. J is TRBJ2-1 and V is TRBV19, with D uncertain. This CDR3 region has 11 residues. CDR1 is LNHDA, CDR2 SQIVND, per germline (reference sequence). V was clipped by 6 bases and J by 8 bases, with 8 bases between them.

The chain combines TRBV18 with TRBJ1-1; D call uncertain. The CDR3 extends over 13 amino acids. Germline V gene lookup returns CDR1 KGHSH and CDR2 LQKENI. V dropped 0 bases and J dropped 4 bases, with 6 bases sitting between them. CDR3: CASSPPTTTEAFF. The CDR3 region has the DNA TGTGCCAGCTCACCACCGACAACCACTGAAGCTTTCTTT.

The DNA of the CDR3 is TGTGCCAGCAATGACAGGGGGCAGAATGAGCAGTTCTTC. Translation gives CASNDRGQNEQFF. The V call is TRBV7-2, the J call TRBJ2-1, with 10 bases aligning to TRBD1. The CDR3 spans 13 residues. V lost 7 bases and J lost 7; bases outside the gene matches: 4. Germline V gives CDR1 SGHTA, CDR2 FQGNSA.

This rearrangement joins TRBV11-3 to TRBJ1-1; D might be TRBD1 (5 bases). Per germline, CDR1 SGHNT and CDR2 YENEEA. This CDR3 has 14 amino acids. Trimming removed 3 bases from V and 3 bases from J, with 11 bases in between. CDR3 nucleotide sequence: TGTGCCAGCAGCTTTGGGGGAGGAGACACTGAAGCTTTCTTT. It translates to CASSFGGGDTEAFF.

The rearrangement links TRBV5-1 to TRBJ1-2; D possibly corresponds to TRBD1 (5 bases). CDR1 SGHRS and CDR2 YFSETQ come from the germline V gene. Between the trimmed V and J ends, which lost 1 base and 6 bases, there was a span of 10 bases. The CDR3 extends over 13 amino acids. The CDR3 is CASSLPTADGYTF. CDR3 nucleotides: TGCGCCAGCAGCTTGCCGACAGCAGATGGCTACACCTTC.

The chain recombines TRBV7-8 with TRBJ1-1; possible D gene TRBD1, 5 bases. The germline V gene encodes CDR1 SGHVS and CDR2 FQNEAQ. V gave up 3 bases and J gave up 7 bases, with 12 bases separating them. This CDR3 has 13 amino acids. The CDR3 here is CASSLTRESEAFF. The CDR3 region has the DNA TGTGCCAGCAGCTTGACCAGGGAAAGTGAAGCTTTCTTT.

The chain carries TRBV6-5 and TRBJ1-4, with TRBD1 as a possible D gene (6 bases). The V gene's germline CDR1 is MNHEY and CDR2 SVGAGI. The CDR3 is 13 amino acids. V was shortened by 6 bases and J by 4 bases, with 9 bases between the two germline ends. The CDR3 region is CASRRGYNEKLFF. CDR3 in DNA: TGTGCCAGCAGGAGGGGGTATAATGAAAAACTGTTTTTT.

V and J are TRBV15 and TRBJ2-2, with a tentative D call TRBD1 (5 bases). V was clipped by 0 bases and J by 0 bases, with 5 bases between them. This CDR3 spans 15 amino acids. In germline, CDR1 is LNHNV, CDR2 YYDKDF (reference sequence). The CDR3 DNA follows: TGTGCCACCAGCAGAGAACAGGCGAACACCGGGGAGCTGTTTTTT. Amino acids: CATSREQANTGELFF.

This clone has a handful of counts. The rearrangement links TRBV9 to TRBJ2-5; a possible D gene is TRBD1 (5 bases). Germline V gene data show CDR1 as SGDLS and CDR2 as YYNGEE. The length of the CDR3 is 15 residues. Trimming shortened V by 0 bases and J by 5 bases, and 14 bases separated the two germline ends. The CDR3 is CASSVAGRAPETQYF. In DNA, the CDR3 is TGTGCCAGCAGCGTAGCTGGCAGGGCACCGGAGACCCAGTACTTC.

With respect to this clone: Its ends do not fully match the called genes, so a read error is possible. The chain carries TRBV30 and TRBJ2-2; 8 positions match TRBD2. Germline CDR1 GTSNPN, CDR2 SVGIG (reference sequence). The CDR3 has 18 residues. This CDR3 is CAWSEGLEFRPKTGELFF. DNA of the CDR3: TGTGCCTGGAGTGAGGGACTAGAATTTCGCCCGAAGACCGGGGAGCTGTTTTTT. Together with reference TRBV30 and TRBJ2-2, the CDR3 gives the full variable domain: SQTIHQWPATLVQPVGSPLSLECTVEGTSNPNLYWYRQAAGRGLQLLFYSVGIGQISSEVPQNLSASRPQDRQFILSSKKLLLSDSGFYLCAWSEGLEFRPKTGELFFGEGSRLTVL.

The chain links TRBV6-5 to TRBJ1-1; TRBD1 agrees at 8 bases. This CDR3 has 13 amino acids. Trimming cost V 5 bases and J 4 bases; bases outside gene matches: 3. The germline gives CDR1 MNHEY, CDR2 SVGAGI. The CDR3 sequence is CASSRDRRTEAFF. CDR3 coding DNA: TGTGCCAGCAGTCGGGACAGGCGCACTGAAGCTTTCTTT.

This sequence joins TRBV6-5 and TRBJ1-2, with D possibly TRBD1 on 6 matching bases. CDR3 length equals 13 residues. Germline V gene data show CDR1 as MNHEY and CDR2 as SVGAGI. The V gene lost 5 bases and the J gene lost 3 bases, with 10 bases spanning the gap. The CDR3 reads CASSLTGDYGYTF. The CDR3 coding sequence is TGTGCCAGCAGTCTGACAGGCGACTATGGCTACACCTTC.

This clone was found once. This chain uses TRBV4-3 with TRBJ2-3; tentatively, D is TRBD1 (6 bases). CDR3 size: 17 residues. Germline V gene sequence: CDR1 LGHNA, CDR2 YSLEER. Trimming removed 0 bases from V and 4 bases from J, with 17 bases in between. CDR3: CASSQESRDTPPDTQYF. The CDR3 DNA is TGCGCCAGCAGCCAAGAGTCAAGGGACACCCCCCCAGATACGCAGTATTTT.

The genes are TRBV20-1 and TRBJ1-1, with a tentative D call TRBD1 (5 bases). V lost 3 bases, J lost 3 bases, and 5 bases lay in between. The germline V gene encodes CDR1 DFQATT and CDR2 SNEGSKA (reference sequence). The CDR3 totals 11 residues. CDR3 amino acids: CSASRDTEAFF. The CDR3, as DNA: TGCAGTGCTAGCAGGGACACTGAAGCTTTCTTT.

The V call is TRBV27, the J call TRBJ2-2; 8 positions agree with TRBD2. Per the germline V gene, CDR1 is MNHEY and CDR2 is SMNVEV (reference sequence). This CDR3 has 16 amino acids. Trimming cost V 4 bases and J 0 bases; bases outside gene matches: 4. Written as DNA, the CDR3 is TGTGCCAGCAGTTCTCTAGCGGGTACGAACACCGGGGAGCTGTTTTTT. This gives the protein CASSSLAGTNTGELFF.

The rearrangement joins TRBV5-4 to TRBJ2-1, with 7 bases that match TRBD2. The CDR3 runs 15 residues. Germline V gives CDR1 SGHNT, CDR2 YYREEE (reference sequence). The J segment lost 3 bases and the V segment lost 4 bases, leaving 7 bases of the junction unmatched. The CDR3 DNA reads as TGTGCCAGCAGCGCGAGCGGGGACGGCTACAATGAGCAGTTCTTC. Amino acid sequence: CASSASGDGYNEQFF. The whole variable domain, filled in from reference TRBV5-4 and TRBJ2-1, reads ETGVTQSPTHLIKTRGQQVTLRCSSQSGHNTVSWYQQALGQGPQFIFQYYREEENGRGNFPPRFSGLQFPNYSSELNVNALELDDSALYLCASSASGDGYNEQFFGPGTRLTVL.

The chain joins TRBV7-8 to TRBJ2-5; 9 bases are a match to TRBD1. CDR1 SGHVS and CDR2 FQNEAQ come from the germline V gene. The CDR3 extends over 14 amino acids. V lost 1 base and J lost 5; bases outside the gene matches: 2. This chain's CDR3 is CASSLGDRGETQYF. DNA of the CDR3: TGTGCCAGCAGCTTAGGAGACAGGGGGGAGACCCAGTACTTC.

The CDR3 here is CASSHGQGRKLFF. The CDR3 nucleotides are TGTGCCAGCAGCCACGGACAGGGTAGAAAACTGTTTTTT. The genes are TRBV28 and TRBJ1-4; 8 bases map to TRBD1. The CDR3 has 13 residues. CDR1 and CDR2 (germline): MDHEN, SYDVKM. The J segment lost 10 bases and the V segment lost 6 bases, leaving 7 bases of the junction unmatched.

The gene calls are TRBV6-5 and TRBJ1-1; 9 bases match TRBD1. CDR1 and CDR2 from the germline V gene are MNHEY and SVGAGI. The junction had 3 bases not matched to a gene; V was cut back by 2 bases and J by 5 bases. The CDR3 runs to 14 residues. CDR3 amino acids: CASSYTGQGTEAFF. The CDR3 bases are TGTGCCAGCAGTTACACCGGACAGGGGACTGAAGCTTTCTTT.

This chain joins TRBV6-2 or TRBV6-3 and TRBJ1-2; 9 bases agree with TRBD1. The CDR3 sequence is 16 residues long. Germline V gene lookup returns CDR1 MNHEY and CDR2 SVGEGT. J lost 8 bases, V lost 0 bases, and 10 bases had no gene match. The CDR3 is CASSYSRDRDGRGYTF. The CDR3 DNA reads TGTGCCAGCAGTTACTCGAGGGACAGGGACGGTCGCGGCTACACCTTC.

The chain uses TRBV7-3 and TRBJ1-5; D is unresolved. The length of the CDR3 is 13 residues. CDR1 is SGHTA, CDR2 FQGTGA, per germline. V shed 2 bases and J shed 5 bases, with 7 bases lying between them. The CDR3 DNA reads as TGTGCCAGCAGCTTAGGGCCTTATCAGCCCCAGCATTTT. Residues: CASSLGPYQPQHF.

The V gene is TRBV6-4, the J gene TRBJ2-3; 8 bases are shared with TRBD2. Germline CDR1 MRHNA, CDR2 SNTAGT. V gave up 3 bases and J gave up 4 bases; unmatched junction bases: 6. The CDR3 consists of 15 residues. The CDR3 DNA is TGTGCCAGCAGTGAAGAAGCGGGAGCGTCAGATACGCAGTATTTT. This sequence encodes CASSEEAGASDTQYF.

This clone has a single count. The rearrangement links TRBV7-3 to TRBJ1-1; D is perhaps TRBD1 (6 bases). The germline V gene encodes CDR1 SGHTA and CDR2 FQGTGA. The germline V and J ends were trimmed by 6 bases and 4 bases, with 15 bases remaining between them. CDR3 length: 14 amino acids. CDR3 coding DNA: TGTGCCAGCAGTCCACAGGGTTGGGCCACTGAAGCTTTCTTT. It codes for CASSPQGWATEAFF. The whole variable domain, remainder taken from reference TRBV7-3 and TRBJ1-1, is GAGVSQTPSNKVTEKGKYVELRCDPISGHTALYWYRQSLGQGPEFLIYFQGTGAADDSGLPNDRFFAVRPEGSVSTLKIQRTERGDSAVYLCASSPQGWATEAFFGQGTRLTVV.

CDR3 residues: CASSYLQGAEQFF. In DNA, the CDR3 is TGTGCCAGCAGTTACCTACAGGGAGCTGAGCAGTTCTTC. The V and J genes are TRBV6-5 and TRBJ2-1; D perhaps matches TRBD1 (6 bases). Trimming left V 2 bases short and J 9 bases short, with 11 bases between. The CDR3 sequence is 13 residues long. Germline CDR1 MNHEY, CDR2 SVGAGI.

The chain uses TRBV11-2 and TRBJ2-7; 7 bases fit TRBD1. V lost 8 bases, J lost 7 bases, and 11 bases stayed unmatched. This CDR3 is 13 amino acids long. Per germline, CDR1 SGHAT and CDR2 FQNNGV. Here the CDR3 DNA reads TGTGCCAGCGGGGATTACAGGGGCGGGGAGCAGTACTTC. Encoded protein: CASGDYRGGEQYF.

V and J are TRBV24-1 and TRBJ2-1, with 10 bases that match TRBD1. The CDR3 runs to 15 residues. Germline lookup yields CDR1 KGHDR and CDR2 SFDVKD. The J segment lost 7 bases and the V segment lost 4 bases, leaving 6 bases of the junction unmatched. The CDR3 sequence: CATSDPGTGVNEQFF. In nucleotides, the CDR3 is TGTGCCACCAGTGACCCCGGGACAGGGGTTAATGAGCAGTTCTTC.